Each of the 30 T cell receptor beta chains below was sequenced from the same sample in a study of blood T cell repertoires in COVID-19. This table comes from immunoSEQ multiplex PCR, and its TCRdb copy is limited to in-frame clones, with some not included. The data contain approximately 260,000 clones, about 88% of them singletons. The sequenced sample was peripheral blood. These receptors all come from a man aged 18 to 29 with active or convalescent COVID-19.

As concerns this clone: Relative to the germline gene, one junction end is altered; a read error may explain this. The chain links TRBV6-1 to TRBJ1-6; D is unresolved. The CDR3 runs to 13 residues. From germline, CDR1 is MNHNS and CDR2 SASEGT. The CDR3 coding sequence is TGTGCCAGCAGTGAAGAGCCTAATTCACTCCTCCACTTT. It codes for CASSEEPNSLLHF.

J is TRBJ2-5 and V is TRBV5-1, with D unresolved. V dropped 0 bases and J dropped 6 bases, with 9 bases sitting between them. Germline lookup yields CDR1 SGHRS and CDR2 YFSETQ. This CDR3 is built from 13 residues. Here the CDR3 reads CASSLDMVQTQYF. CDR3 nucleotides: TGCGCCAGCAGCTTGGACATGGTACAGACCCAGTACTTC.

The chain recombines TRBV3-1 (or the pseudogene TRBV3-2) with TRBJ1-2, with a tentative D call TRBD1 (6 bases). The ends were cut back, 11 bases at V and 6 bases at J, with 16 bases in the middle. This CDR3 has 12 residues. Germline V CDR1 and CDR2: LGHDT, YNNKEL (reference sequence). The CDR3 region has the DNA TGTGCCGCCTCCAGGGGCCTGAATGGCTACACCTTC. Its protein product is CAASRGLNGYTF.

CDR3 sequence: CASTTGIPTQETQYF. In nucleotides, the CDR3 is TGTGCCAGCACCACGGGGATCCCCACCCAAGAGACCCAGTACTTC. The J gene is TRBJ2-5, the V gene TRBV5-4; tentatively, D is TRBD2 (5 bases). The germline gives CDR1 SGHNT, CDR2 YYREEE (reference sequence). The CDR3 has 15 residues. V lost 6 bases, J lost 1 base, and 16 bases lay in between. Full variable domain (rest looked up from reference TRBV5-4 and TRBJ2-5): ETGVTQSPTHLIKTRGQQVTLRCSSQSGHNTVSWYQQALGQGPQFIFQYYREEENGRGNFPPRFSGLQFPNYSSELNVNALELDDSALYLCASTTGIPTQETQYFGPGTRLLVL.

With respect to this clone: The same CDR3 also results from other DNA sequences found in this sample. The CDR3 loop is CASSPGQSTDTQYF. The CDR3 DNA reads TGCGCCAGCAGCCCCGGACAGAGCACAGATACGCAGTATTTT. The chain has TRBV5-1 and TRBJ2-3, with D tentatively TRBD1 (6 bases). The CDR3 is 14 amino acids. Trimming removed 4 bases from V and 0 bases from J, with 9 bases in between. Germline V gene sequence: CDR1 SGHRS, CDR2 YFSETQ.

As concerns this clone: This specimen includes other DNA sequences encoding the same CDR3. The chain combines TRBV6-2 or TRBV6-3 with TRBJ2-7; D is undetermined. The CDR3 spans 11 residues. Deletions cut 2 bases from V and 6 bases from J, with 5 bases between. Germline-derived CDR1 and CDR2 are MNHEY and SVGEGT. The CDR3 DNA sequence: TGTGCCAGCAGTTACAGCTCCGAGCAGTACTTC. It encodes CASSYSSEQYF.

The chain has TRBV4-1 and TRBJ1-4, with unresolved D. Germline V CDR1 and CDR2: MGHRA, YSYEKL. V lost 2 bases, J lost 8 bases, and 6 bases lay in between. CDR3 length: 12 amino acids. CDR3 coding DNA: TGCGCCAGCAGCCAACCGTTCGAAAAACTGTTTTTT. Its translation: CASSQPFEKLFF.

The gene calls are TRBV3-1 (or the pseudogene TRBV3-2) and TRBJ1-3; D remains unclear. The germline V gene has CDR1 LGHDT and CDR2 YNNKEL (reference sequence). V lost 0 bases and J lost 2, with 5 bases in between. The CDR3 has 14 residues. Here the CDR3 DNA reads TGTGCCAGCAGCCAAGACACAGCTGGAAACACCATATATTTT. Its translation is CASSQDTAGNTIYF.

The chain couples TRBV7-8 to TRBJ1-2; no clear D gene. Per the germline V gene, CDR1 is SGHVS and CDR2 is FQNEAQ. This CDR3 is 13 amino acids long. Trimming took off 5 bases at V and 4 bases at J, with 11 bases between the two ends. The CDR3 loop reads CASSAPKFYGYTF. The CDR3 DNA follows: TGTGCCAGCAGCGCCCCTAAATTCTATGGCTACACCTTC.

CDR3 amino acids: CATSREGDGGNTDTQYF. Here the CDR3 DNA reads TGTGCCACCAGCAGAGAGGGAGACGGGGGGAACACAGATACGCAGTATTTT. The V and J genes are TRBV15 and TRBJ2-3, with 7 bases identical to TRBD2. Germline CDR1 reads LNHNV; CDR2 reads YYDKDF (reference sequence). V shed 0 bases and J 2 bases; nucleotides not matched to a gene: 8. CDR3 size: 17 residues.

This chain uses TRBV28 with TRBJ1-4; the D is unclear. There are 15 residues in the CDR3. Trimming removed 5 bases from V and 0 bases from J, with 10 bases in between. Germline values: CDR1 MDHEN, CDR2 SYDVKM. Written as DNA, the CDR3 is TGTGCCAGCAGTCTACCAGGTGCAACTAATGAAAAACTGTTTTTT. Translating it yields CASSLPGATNEKLFF. Using reference TRBV28 and TRBJ1-4 for the parts outside the CDR3, the full variable domain is DVKVTQSSRYLVKRTGEKVFLECVQDMDHENMFWYRQDPGLGLRLIYFSYDVKMKEKGDIPEGYSVSREKKERFSLILESASTNQTSMYLCASSLPGATNEKLFFGSGTQLSVL.

The chain couples TRBV6-5 to TRBJ2-5; 7 bases agree with TRBD1. The V gene's germline CDR1 is MNHEY and CDR2 SVGAGI. The CDR3 runs 14 residues. V lost 8 bases and J lost 1; bases outside the gene matches: 7. CDR3 in DNA: TGTGCCAGCTATGGTGGGGACAGCCAAGAGACCCAGTACTTC. As protein: CASYGGDSQETQYF.

The gene calls are TRBV11-2 and TRBJ2-2; 7 nucleotides agree with TRBD2. Per the germline V gene, CDR1 is SGHAT and CDR2 is FQNNGV. V shed 0 bases, J shed 1 base, and the junction held 5 bases outside the gene matches. The CDR3 contains 17 residues. The CDR3 nucleotides read TGTGCCAGCAGCTTAGATCTCGGGGGGAAGAACACCGGGGAGCTGTTTTTT. It is translated as CASSLDLGGKNTGELFF. The variable domain in full, with the rest retrieved from reference TRBV11-2 and TRBJ2-2, is EAGVAQSPRYKIIEKRQSVAFWCNPISGHATLYWYQQILGQGPKLLIQFQNNGVVDDSQLPKDRFSAERLKGVDSTLKIQPAKLEDSAVYLCASSLDLGGKNTGELFFGEGSRLTVL.

The chain is built from TRBV10-2 and TRBJ1-1, with D maybe TRBD1 (6 bases). Germline V CDR1 and CDR2: WSHSY, SAAADI. Trimming removed 3 bases at V and 4 bases at J, with 12 bases between. The CDR3 extends over 14 amino acids. The CDR3 sequence: CASSEEGVGTEAFF. CDR3 DNA sequence: TGCGCCAGCAGTGAAGAGGGGGTGGGCACTGAAGCTTTCTTT.

This rearrangement joins TRBV9 to TRBJ1-5, with a tentative D call TRBD1 (5 bases). The V gene's germline CDR1 is SGDLS and CDR2 YYNGEE. Trimming pared 0 bases from V and 1 base from J, leaving 8 bases between. The CDR3 is made up of 15 amino acids. DNA for the CDR3: TGTGCCAGCAGCGTAGCGGGGGTAAGCAATCAGCCCCAGCATTTT. Translating gives CASSVAGVSNQPQHF. Variable domain in full (rest from reference TRBV9 and TRBJ1-5): DSGVTQTPKHLITATGQRVTLRCSPRSGDLSVYWYQQSLDQGLQFLIQYYNGEERAKGNILERFSAQQFPDLHSELNLSSLELGDSALYFCASSVAGVSNQPQHFGDGTRLSIL.

In this sample, this clone turned up once. The chain has TRBV11-2 and TRBJ2-3; 8 nucleotides line up with TRBD1. Germline V gene lookup returns CDR1 SGHAT and CDR2 FQNNGV. With 5 bases clipped from V and 2 bases from J, the junction kept 9 bases outside the gene matches. The CDR3 loop spans 16 amino acids. CDR3 bases: TGTGCCAGCAGCCCCCCCGGGACAGGTCTCACAGATACGCAGTATTTT. Its translation: CASSPPGTGLTDTQYF.

This chain joins TRBV27 and TRBJ2-7, with TRBD2 matching over 7 bases. This CDR3 is 13 amino acids long. V gave up 3 bases and J gave up 3 bases; unmatched junction bases: 2. Per the germline V gene, CDR1 is MNHEY and CDR2 is SMNVEV (reference sequence). CDR3 sequence: CASSFPGGYEQYF. For the CDR3, the DNA is TGTGCCAGCAGTTTCCCGGGGGGCTACGAGCAGTACTTC.

As DNA, the CDR3 is TGTGCCAGCAGTGACAGGGAAGGCTACGAGCAGTACTTC. Translated: CASSDREGYEQYF. The genes are TRBV6-1 and TRBJ2-7; D may be TRBD1 (5 bases). The V end lost 3 bases, the J end lost 3 bases, and 9 bases lay between the germline ends. Per the germline V gene, CDR1 is MNHNS and CDR2 is SASEGT. The CDR3 covers 13 residues.

The chain recombines TRBV30 with TRBJ1-1, with D possibly TRBD1 on 6 matching bases. From germline, CDR1 is GTSNPN and CDR2 SVGIG (reference sequence). V was shortened by 5 bases and J by 1 base, with 8 bases between the two germline ends. This CDR3 contains 12 residues. The CDR3 here is CAWVQGNTEAFF. The CDR3 nucleotides read TGTGCCTGGGTACAGGGGAACACTGAAGCTTTCTTT.

The chain uses TRBV21-1 and TRBJ2-1; the table's D call of TRBD2 was not tested on the DNA. TRBV21-1 is a recognized pseudogene. CDR3 length equals 15 residues. CDR3 protein: CASARGLAGSGEQFF. The CDR3 DNA reads TGTGCCAGCGCGCGGGGGCTAGCGGGATCGGGTGAGCAGTTCTTC.

This sequence joins TRBV7-3 and TRBJ2-1, with 13 bases that match TRBD2. The V gene end was trimmed by 5 bases and the J gene end by 6 bases; junction bases not matched to a gene: 7. Germline CDR1 reads SGHTA; CDR2 reads FQGTGA. This CDR3 region has 16 residues. As DNA, the CDR3 is TGTGCCAGCAGCACTACCGGGACTAGCGGGACCAATGAGCAGTTCTTC. Its protein is CASSTTGTSGTNEQFF.

V is TRBV7-2 and J is TRBJ1-1; D perhaps matches TRBD1 (6 bases). This CDR3 has 16 residues. Per germline, CDR1 SGHTA and CDR2 FQGNSA. V lost 2 bases and J lost 0, with 13 bases in between. The CDR3 sequence is CASSLPPGTLNTEAFF. CDR3 in DNA: TGTGCCAGCAGCTTACCGCCTGGGACACTGAACACTGAAGCTTTCTTT.

The chain couples TRBV4-3 to TRBJ2-5; TRBD2 agrees at 8 bases. The CDR3 sequence is 16 residues long. V shed 1 base, J shed 5 bases, and the junction held 9 bases outside the gene matches. CDR1 and CDR2 from the germline V gene are LGHNA and YSLEER. CDR3 DNA: TGCGCCAGCAGCCAAGCCCCCGGGGGGGAGGGGGAGACCCAGTACTTC. This codes for CASSQAPGGEGETQYF.

The chain combines TRBV4-2 with TRBJ2-3; the D gene is possibly TRBD1 (6 bases). Trimming pared 3 bases from V and 0 bases from J, leaving 16 bases between. The CDR3 length is 17 residues. Per the germline V gene, CDR1 is LGHNA and CDR2 is YNFKEQ. CDR3 DNA sequence: TGTGCCAGCAGCCATACGATACAGGGTTCTAGCACAGATACGCAGTATTTT. It codes for CASSHTIQGSSTDTQYF.

The chain joins TRBV28 to TRBJ2-2, with TRBD1 as a possible D gene (6 bases). The V end lost 2 bases, the J end lost 5 bases, and 12 bases lay between the germline ends. CDR1 and CDR2 (germline): MDHEN, SYDVKM. This CDR3 comprises 15 residues. The CDR3 loop is CASSLGGQGTGELFF. CDR3 sequence (DNA): TGTGCCAGCAGTTTAGGGGGACAAGGAACCGGGGAGCTGTTTTTT.

The chain links TRBV9 to TRBJ1-2; 7 bases match TRBD1. This CDR3 spans 14 amino acids. With 0 bases clipped from V and 5 bases from J, the junction kept 4 bases outside the gene matches. Per the germline V gene, CDR1 is SGDLS and CDR2 is YYNGEE. CDR3: CASSVGGDSYGYTF. The CDR3 DNA reads as TGTGCCAGCAGCGTAGGGGGGGACAGTTATGGCTACACCTTC.

CDR3: CASSQVSQGDTQYF. As DNA, the CDR3 is TGTGCCAGCAGCCAAGTTTCTCAGGGGGATACGCAGTATTTT. The chain recombines TRBV3-1 (or the pseudogene TRBV3-2) with TRBJ2-3; a possible D gene is TRBD1 (6 bases). This CDR3 is built from 14 residues. Germline V CDR1 and CDR2: LGHDT, YNNKEL (reference sequence). Deletions cut 1 base from V and 6 bases from J, with 11 bases between.

The chain uses TRBV19 and TRBJ2-5; 7 nucleotides match TRBD1. CDR3 length: 14 residues. J lost 5 bases, V lost 7 bases, and 10 bases had no gene match. Germline V gene lookup returns CDR1 LNHDA and CDR2 SQIVND (reference sequence). CDR3 DNA: TGTGCCAGTACCCCGACAGGGACCAGGGAGACCCAGTACTTC. Translated, it gives CASTPTGTRETQYF.

This sequence joins TRBV5-1 and TRBJ2-7; the D gene is possibly TRBD2 (7 bases). The germline CDR1 and CDR2 sequences are SGHRS and YFSETQ. The CDR3 is 15 amino acids. Trimming took off 2 bases at V and 3 bases at J, with 15 bases between the two ends. This chain's CDR3 is CASSLDGGTSYEQYF. CDR3 sequence (DNA): TGCGCCAGCAGCTTAGACGGGGGGACAAGCTACGAGCAGTACTTC. The variable domain in full, with the rest retrieved from reference TRBV5-1 and TRBJ2-7, is KAGVTQTPRYLIKTRGQQVTLSCSPISGHRSVSWYQQTPGQGLQFLFEYFSETQRNKGNFPGRFSGRQFSNSRSEMNVSTLELGDSALYLCASSLDGGTSYEQYFGPGTRLTVT.

This chain connects TRBV29-1 to TRBJ2-1; the D gene is possibly TRBD2 (5 bases). The CDR3 runs to 14 residues. Between the trimmed V and J ends, which lost 6 bases and 2 bases, there was a span of 14 bases. Germline V gene sequence: CDR1 SQVTM, CDR2 ANQGSEA. In nucleotides, the CDR3 is TGCAGCGTCCGGTTTGGGCGGGCCTACAATGAGCAGTTCTTC. The encoded protein is CSVRFGRAYNEQFF.